This TCR beta chain was retrieved from a study of blood T cell repertoires in COVID-19. The overall study: The cDNA or gDNA used as material had been derived from T cells, B-cell-depleted T cells, or PBMCs.

Source study methods: Nucleated cell number was recorded as an estimate derived from reference gene primer amplification. The method was immunoSEQ multiplex PCR; TCRdb's version includes in-frame clones alone and lacks a portion of them. The V and J calls and the clone size are those of that table, but D and trimming were determined from the DNA. In the table there are approximately 490,000 clones, about 90% of which are singletons. All enrollees were roughly 18 to 89 years old and from 24 US areas. Clinical history reported by participants formed the basis on which cohorts were assigned. This CDR3 region has 15 residues. Germline V gene data show CDR1 as KGHSH and CDR2 as LQKENI. The ends were cut back, 2 bases at V and 0 bases at J, with 10 bases in the middle.

Input material: PBMCs or T cells enriched from blood (not recorded which). The source is a woman under 30 who had recovered from COVID-19. The chain is built from TRBV18 and TRBJ1-1; D unresolved. The CDR3 region has the DNA TGTGCCAGCTCACCAGGAGGATCCATGAACACTGAAGCTTTCTTT. It codes for CASSPGGSMNTEAFF.